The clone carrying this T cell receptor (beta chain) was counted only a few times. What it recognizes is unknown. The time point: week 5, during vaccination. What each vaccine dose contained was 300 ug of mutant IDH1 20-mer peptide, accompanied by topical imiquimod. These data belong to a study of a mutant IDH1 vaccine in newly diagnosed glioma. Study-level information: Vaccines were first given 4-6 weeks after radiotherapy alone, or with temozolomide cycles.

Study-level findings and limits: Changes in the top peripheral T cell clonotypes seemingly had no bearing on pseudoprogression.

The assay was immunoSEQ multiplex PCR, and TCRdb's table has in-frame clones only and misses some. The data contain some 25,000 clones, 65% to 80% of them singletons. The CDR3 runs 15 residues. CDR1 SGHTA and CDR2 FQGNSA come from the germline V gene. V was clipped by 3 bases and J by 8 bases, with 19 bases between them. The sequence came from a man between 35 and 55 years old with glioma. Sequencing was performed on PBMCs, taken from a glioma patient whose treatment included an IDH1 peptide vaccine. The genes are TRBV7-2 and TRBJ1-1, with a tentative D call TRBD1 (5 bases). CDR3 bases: TGTGCCAGCAGCTTCAGTCTGGGGGGGTTGTTCGAAGCTTTCTTT. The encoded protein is CASSFSLGGLFEAFF.